This T cell receptor (beta chain) was found in a study of cytomegalovirus exposure and HLA in healthy donors. Points from the study as a whole: The likely origin of a cluster of highly shared sequence variants was a sequencing artifact. An ancestry cluster, one associated with Asian ancestry, reportedly showed fewer N-insertions than the approximately 670-donor mean in a later analysis.

In this sample, this clone turned up a few times. Its matching antigen is unknown. Each donor's status was that of a healthy bone marrow donor. PCR used 60 Vbeta primers and 13 Jbeta primers. Generated by immunoSEQ multiplex PCR, the TCRdb table keeps only in-frame clones and is missing some. The sample lists roughly 150,000 clones; 65% to 85% were seen once. The sample comprised PBMCs. The clonotype originates from a male donor in good health and CMV-seronegative.

CDR3 nucleotides: TGTGCCAGCAGACCCTTGACAGGGACCCACGAGCAGTACTTC. This gives the protein CASRPLTGTHEQYF. The chain couples TRBV7-2 to TRBJ2-7; 7 bases agree with TRBD1. This CDR3 region has 14 residues. V dropped 6 bases and J dropped 5; count of bases not matched to a gene: 10. Germline assignment: CDR1 SGHTA and CDR2 FQGNSA.